This T cell receptor beta chain originates from a study of shared clonotypes between healthy human individuals. Overall study results and limits: Deeper or shallower sequencing was expected to change how clonotypes are shared among donors.

Germline loops: CDR1 WNHNN, CDR2 SYGVQD (reference sequence). CDR3 length equals 13 residues. Trimming took 8 bases from V and 5 from J, leaving 15 bases between them. This clone turned up a few times. Its specificity is not known. The assay was immunoSEQ multiplex PCR, and TCRdb's table has in-frame clones only and misses some. The data contain 450,000 to 550,000 clones, roughly 78% of them singletons. The chain combines TRBV10-1 with TRBJ2-5; D is perhaps TRBD1 or TRBD2 (5 bases each). The sequencing input was PBMCs. The sequence was collected from a woman in her forties in good health. Some clones in this sample may be carry-over from other donors' samples. CDR3 protein: CASRRGAGETQYF. The DNA of the CDR3 is TGCGCCAGCCGACGAGGGGCAGGGGAGACCCAGTACTTC.